The 24 T cell receptor beta chains presented below share a single source sample, sequenced in a study of OX40 agonist ivuxolimab in advanced cancers. Sequencing was performed with immunoSEQ multiplex PCR; in TCRdb, only in-frame clones are kept and a portion is missing. This table has 55,000 to 65,000 clones, 75% to 90% appearing once. Specimen: CD4+ or CD8+ T cells sorted from blood, collected in a trial of the OX40 agonist ivuxolimab. These receptors originate from an adult with an advanced solid tumor such as melanoma, head and neck, liver or kidney cancer.

CDR3 amino acids: CASSSRTGSYEQYF. The CDR3 bases are TGTGCCAGCAGCTCCCGGACAGGCTCCTACGAGCAGTACTTC. The chain is built from TRBV7-8 and TRBJ2-7, with 7 bases aligning to TRBD1. The length of the CDR3 is 14 residues. In germline, CDR1 is SGHVS, CDR2 FQNEAQ. With V trimmed by 4 bases and J by 0 bases, 3 bases remained unmatched.

The V and J genes are TRBV19 and TRBJ1-2, with D unclear. CDR3 length: 15 residues. The V gene's germline CDR1 is LNHDA and CDR2 SQIVND (reference sequence). Trimming removed 5 bases at V and 0 bases at J, with 13 bases between. The CDR3 loop is CASSWNRQPNYGYTF. CDR3 in DNA: TGTGCCAGTAGTTGGAATCGGCAACCTAACTATGGCTACACCTTC.

A few counts support this clone. The chain recombines TRBV28 with TRBJ1-5, with a tentative D call TRBD1 (6 bases). Trimming pared 3 bases from V and 4 bases from J, leaving 13 bases between. The CDR3 runs to 15 residues. CDR1 and CDR2 from the germline V gene are MDHEN and SYDVKM. This CDR3 reads CASSLQGRGNQPQHF. DNA for the CDR3: TGTGCCAGCAGTTTGCAGGGGAGGGGAAATCAGCCCCAGCATTTT.

The chain recombines TRBV7-6 with TRBJ2-7, with TRBD1 as a possible D gene (6 bases). Trimming shortened V by 5 bases and J by 3 bases, and 11 bases separated the two germline ends. The CDR3 is 13 amino acids. Per germline, CDR1 SGHVS and CDR2 FNYEAQ. The CDR3 spells CASSQARGYEQYF. The CDR3, as DNA: TGTGCCAGCAGCCAGGCCAGGGGCTACGAGCAGTACTTC. The variable domain in full, completed from reference TRBV7-6 and TRBJ2-7, reads GAGVSQSPRYKVTKRGQDVALRCDPISGHVSLYWYRQALGQGPEFLTYFNYEAQQDKSGLPNDRFSAERPEGSISTLTIQRTEQRDSAMYRCASSQARGYEQYFGPGTRLTVT.

The chain combines TRBV28 with TRBJ2-5, with a tentative D call TRBD2 (6 bases). The ends were cut back, 6 bases at V and 5 bases at J, with 16 bases in the middle. The germline V gene has CDR1 MDHEN and CDR2 SYDVKM. This CDR3 comprises 14 residues. The CDR3 spells CASRGGRADETQYF. CDR3 nucleotide sequence: TGTGCCAGCAGGGGGGGAAGGGCCGACGAGACCCAGTACTTC.

This clone appeared a single time. The rearrangement joins TRBV7-2 to TRBJ1-2; perhaps TRBD1 as D (6 bases). The CDR3 length is 14 residues. From germline, CDR1 is SGHTA and CDR2 FQGNSA. V shed 0 bases and J shed 4 bases, with 9 bases lying between them. The CDR3 DNA follows: TGTGCCAGCAGCTTAGCTAGGGGGAGCTATGGCTACACCTTC. Its translation is CASSLARGSYGYTF.

The chain uses TRBV6-5 and TRBJ1-1, with a possible D match to TRBD1 (5 bases). The CDR3 sequence is 16 residues long. CDR1 and CDR2 from the germline V gene are MNHEY and SVGAGI. Trimming shortened V by 2 bases and J by 3 bases, and 16 bases separated the two germline ends. CDR3 DNA sequence: TGTGCCAGCAGTTACGAGATAGACAGATGGCACACTGAAGCTTTCTTT. Encoded protein: CASSYEIDRWHTEAFF.

This rearrangement joins TRBV4-2 to TRBJ2-1; D possibly corresponds to TRBD2 (6 bases). Germline V gene data show CDR1 as LGHNA and CDR2 as YNFKEQ. Trimming took off 4 bases at V and 4 bases at J, with 14 bases between the two ends. This CDR3 is 15 amino acids long. CDR3 DNA sequence: TGTGCCAGCAGCCGGGGGGTGAGGCAGTACAATGAGCAGTTCTTC. It encodes CASSRGVRQYNEQFF.

J is TRBJ1-1 and V is TRBV29-1; D unresolved. This CDR3 is built from 13 residues. The ends were cut back, 7 bases at V and 3 bases at J, with 15 bases in the middle. From germline, CDR1 is SQVTM and CDR2 ANQGSEA. The CDR3 sequence is CSGGMSADTEAFF. CDR3 DNA sequence: TGCAGCGGCGGCATGTCCGCGGACACTGAAGCTTTCTTT.

The chain joins TRBV6-1 to TRBJ1-4; 8 nucleotides align to TRBD1. Germline CDR1 reads MNHNS; CDR2 reads SASEGT. Trimming removed 2 bases from V and 0 bases from J; junction bases left unmatched: 2. This CDR3 is 16 amino acids long. The CDR3 loop reads CASSEPGGATNEKLFF. The CDR3, as DNA: TGTGCCAGCAGTGAACCAGGGGGCGCAACTAATGAAAAACTGTTTTTT.

This chain uses TRBV10-3 with TRBJ1-2; a weak D match, TRBD1 (5 bases). Looked up from germline, CDR1 is ENHRY and CDR2 is SYGVKD. V lost 9 bases and J lost 5, with 19 bases in between. The length of the CDR3 is 14 residues. The CDR3 coding sequence is TGTGCCATGCACCGGGACGCCGACCCTTATGGCTACACCTTC. It yields the protein CAMHRDADPYGYTF.

The V and J genes are TRBV5-6 and TRBJ2-7; D is undetermined. CDR3 length equals 14 residues. Germline CDR1 and CDR2: SGHDT and YYEEEE. Trimming cost V 3 bases and J 2 bases, with 12 bases left between them. The CDR3 loop is CASSSFSLAYEQYF. The DNA for the CDR3 is TGTGCCAGCAGCTCATTTTCGCTCGCCTACGAGCAGTACTTC. The full variable domain, with the rest looked up from reference TRBV5-6 and TRBJ2-7, is DAGVTQSPTHLIKTRGQQVTLRCSPKSGHDTVSWYQQALGQGPQFIFQYYEEEERQRGNFPDRFSGHQFPNYSSELNVNALLLGDSALYLCASSSFSLAYEQYFGPGTRLTVT.

The count of this clone is one. This chain joins TRBV29-1 and TRBJ2-1; no definite D call. V gave up 1 base and J gave up 5 bases, with 9 bases separating them. The germline V gene has CDR1 SQVTM and CDR2 ANQGSEA. The CDR3 sequence is 13 residues long. CDR3 loop: CSVEGRFDNEQFF. Written as DNA, the CDR3 is TGCAGCGTTGAAGGGCGGTTCGACAATGAGCAGTTCTTC.

This clone was observed once. The chain links TRBV19 to TRBJ2-3; D assignment may be TRBD1 or TRBD2 (5 bases each). This CDR3 spans 15 amino acids. Trimming left V 5 bases short and J 3 bases short, with 15 bases between. Germline V gene data show CDR1 as LNHDA and CDR2 as SQIVND (reference sequence). CDR3 coding DNA: TGTGCCAGTAGTGCAGTTCAGGGAGTTACAGATACGCAGTATTTT. Translation: CASSAVQGVTDTQYF.

CDR3 coding DNA: TGTGCCAGTAGTATAACGGGGAGCAATCAGCCCCAGCATTTT. Translating gives CASSITGSNQPQHF. The V call is TRBV19, the J call TRBJ1-5; D gene uncertain. CDR1 and CDR2 (germline): LNHDA, SQIVND (reference sequence). The CDR3 loop spans 14 amino acids. Trimming shortened V by 2 bases and J by 1 base, and 6 bases separated the two germline ends.

V is TRBV30 and J is TRBJ1-1, with a possible D match to TRBD1 (5 bases). Trimming removed 1 base from V and 7 bases from J, with 13 bases in between. The CDR3 spans 13 residues. Germline CDR1 is GTSNPN and CDR2 is SVGIG (reference sequence). The CDR3 sequence is CAWSGWDEGEAFF. Here the CDR3 DNA reads TGTGCCTGGAGTGGATGGGACGAGGGTGAAGCTTTCTTT.

The chain links TRBV5-1 to TRBJ2-1; D call uncertain. Per germline, CDR1 SGHRS and CDR2 YFSETQ. This CDR3 contains 14 residues. V was trimmed by 4 bases and J by 7 bases, leaving 15 bases between them. The CDR3 DNA reads TGCGCCAGCAGCCAGGTCCCACGCCTAAATGAGCAGTTCTTC. Protein sequence: CASSQVPRLNEQFF.

The CDR3 protein is CASRGVSDSYEQYF. DNA of the CDR3: TGTGCCAGCAGAGGGGTTTCGGATTCCTACGAGCAGTACTTC. The rearrangement uses TRBV6-1 and TRBJ2-7; weak D call: TRBD1 (5 bases). The germline gives CDR1 MNHNS, CDR2 SASEGT. The CDR3 runs 14 residues. The ends were cut back, 6 bases at V and 1 base at J, with 13 bases in the middle.

The chain links TRBV28 to TRBJ2-5; no clear D. The germline gives CDR1 MDHEN, CDR2 SYDVKM. V was shortened by 2 bases and J by 4 bases, with 2 bases between the two germline ends. The CDR3 is 11 residues long. CDR3 in amino acids: CASSLGETQYF. The CDR3 DNA follows: TGTGCCAGCAGTTTAGGAGAGACCCAGTACTTC. Using reference TRBV28 and TRBJ2-5 for the parts outside the CDR3, the full variable domain is DVKVTQSSRYLVKRTGEKVFLECVQDMDHENMFWYRQDPGLGLRLIYFSYDVKMKEKGDIPEGYSVSREKKERFSLILESASTNQTSMYLCASSLGETQYFGPGTRLLVL.

This chain joins TRBV5-1 and TRBJ1-2, with D perhaps TRBD1 (5 bases). CDR1 is SGHRS and CDR2 is YFSETQ in the germline V gene. The CDR3 totals 12 residues. The V end lost 5 bases, the J end lost 0 bases, and 5 bases lay between the germline ends. In DNA form, the CDR3 reads TGCGCCAGCAGGGACACTAACTATGGCTACACCTTC. It codes for CASRDTNYGYTF.

The chain recombines TRBV6-1 with TRBJ1-3; D not certain. This CDR3 region has 13 residues. Germline CDR1 MNHNS, CDR2 SASEGT. Between the trimmed V and J ends, which lost 2 bases and 2 bases, there was a span of 4 bases. CDR3 in amino acids: CASSEMAGNTIYF. DNA of the CDR3: TGTGCCAGCAGTGAAATGGCTGGAAACACCATATATTTT.

CDR3 region: CASSPGTGGNTEAFF. CDR3 DNA sequence: TGTGCCAGCTCACCAGGGACAGGGGGGAACACTGAAGCTTTCTTT. The genes are TRBV18 and TRBJ1-1; the match to TRBD1 covers 11 bases. From germline, CDR1 is KGHSH and CDR2 LQKENI. The CDR3 is 15 amino acids. The trim removed 2 bases at V and 1 base at J, leaving 0 bases unmatched.

This clone was seen only once. The V call is TRBV4-1, the J call TRBJ2-3; 7 nucleotides line up with TRBD2. Looked up from germline, CDR1 is MGHRA and CDR2 is YSYEKL. Germline trimming cut 1 base from V and 0 bases from J; bases unmatched to any gene: 7. The CDR3 consists of 17 residues. CDR3 loop: CASSQAPSGISTDTQYF. The CDR3 DNA sequence: TGCGCCAGCAGCCAAGCGCCCAGCGGGATAAGCACAGATACGCAGTATTTT.

J is TRBJ2-7 and V is TRBV28, with 11 positions matching TRBD1. Per germline, CDR1 MDHEN and CDR2 SYDVKM. This CDR3 spans 18 amino acids. The trim removed 2 bases at V and 0 bases at J, leaving 9 bases unmatched. The CDR3 is CASSLGTGGSSSSYEQYF. In nucleotides, the CDR3 is TGTGCCAGCAGTTTAGGGACAGGGGGATCATCTAGCTCCTACGAGCAGTACTTC.